Below, 32 T cell receptor beta chains from the same sample are listed, as sequenced in a study of blood T cell repertoires in COVID-19. Some clones are missing from TCRdb's copy, which holds only in-frame ones; the method was immunoSEQ multiplex PCR. In the table there are about 350,000 clones, about 90% of which are singletons. The sequenced sample consisted of PBMCs or T cells enriched from blood (not recorded which). Source of these receptors: a woman aged 30 to 39 who had recovered from COVID-19.

The rearrangement joins TRBV7-9 to TRBJ1-2; 9 bases align to TRBD1. Germline CDR1 SEHNR, CDR2 FQNEAQ (reference sequence). This CDR3 is built from 14 residues. J was trimmed by 6 bases and V by 2 bases; bases with no gene match: 4. The CDR3 sequence is CASSLTGGTDGYTF. The CDR3 region has the DNA TGTGCCAGCAGCTTAACAGGGGGCACCGATGGCTACACCTTC.

This chain links TRBV24-1 with TRBJ2-3; 10 bases match TRBD1. J gave up 7 bases and V 1 base, and 4 bases lay outside the gene matches. From germline, CDR1 is KGHDR and CDR2 SFDVKD. The CDR3 runs to 15 residues. The CDR3 nucleotides are TGTGCCACCAGTGATTTTGGACAGGGGGTAAATACGCAGTATTTT. This encodes CATSDFGQGVNTQYF.

The count of this clone is one. The chain links TRBV5-1 to TRBJ2-1; D possibly corresponds to TRBD2 (5 bases). V was cut by 0 bases and J by 9 bases, with 16 bases left in between. This CDR3 is built from 15 residues. Germline CDR1 SGHRS, CDR2 YFSETQ. The DNA of the CDR3 is TGCGCCAGCAGCTTGGTCATGACTCCGGACTCTGAGCAGTTCTTC. Encoded protein: CASSLVMTPDSEQFF.

The rearrangement uses TRBV2 and TRBJ1-6; 10 positions match TRBD1. Germline V gene sequence: CDR1 SNHLY, CDR2 FYNNEI. This CDR3 is 16 amino acids long. J was trimmed by 8 bases and V by 7 bases; bases with no gene match: 11. The CDR3 loop reads CASTPVSGTGDSPLHF. CDR3 DNA sequence: TGTGCCAGCACTCCTGTATCCGGGACAGGGGATTCACCCCTCCACTTT. The full variable domain, its missing parts supplied by reference TRBV2 and TRBJ1-6, is EPEVTQTPSHQVTQMGQEVILRCVPISNHLYFYWYRQILGQKVEFLVSFYNNEISEKSEIFDDQFSVERPDGSNFTLKIRSTKLEDSAMYFCASTPVSGTGDSPLHFGNGTRLTVT.

The V gene is TRBV6-5, the J gene TRBJ2-7, with TRBD1 as a possible D gene (6 bases). CDR1 is MNHEY, CDR2 SVGAGI, per germline. Trimming pared 5 bases from V and 1 base from J, leaving 12 bases between. The CDR3 contains 14 residues. In DNA form, the CDR3 reads TGTGCCAGCAGTCTTGACAGGTTATCCTACGAGCAGTACTTC. Translating it yields CASSLDRLSYEQYF.

The V gene is TRBV6-1, the J gene TRBJ2-1; 8 bases are a match to TRBD1. This CDR3 has 16 residues. V was clipped by 4 bases and J by 7 bases; unmatched bases: 12. Germline V gene data show CDR1 as MNHNS and CDR2 as SASEGT. CDR3 sequence (DNA): TGTGCCAGCAGTGGACGACAGGGGAGATTGAGGAATGAGCAGTTCTTC. It encodes CASSGRQGRLRNEQFF.

This rearrangement joins TRBV30 to TRBJ2-2; possible D gene TRBD1, 5 bases. The V gene lost 4 bases and the J gene lost 2 bases, with 8 bases spanning the gap. CDR3 length: 13 residues. Germline lookup yields CDR1 GTSNPN and CDR2 SVGIG (reference sequence). The CDR3 sequence: CAWIQDNTGELFF. CDR3 DNA sequence: TGTGCCTGGATACAGGATAACACCGGGGAGCTGTTTTTT.

This clone has a single count. This chain links TRBV7-9 with TRBJ2-1, with 12 bases matching TRBD2. V was pared by 0 bases and J by 12 bases, with 12 bases of the junction left unmatched. This CDR3 has 17 amino acids. CDR1 is SEHNR and CDR2 is FQNEAQ in the germline V gene (reference sequence). The CDR3 DNA reads TGTGCCAGCAGCTTAGCGGAGGCCCTAGCGGGGGGGTTAGCGCAGTTCTTC. Its protein is CASSLAEALAGGLAQFF.

The CDR3 sequence is CASSQDLAKEDAFF. The CDR3 bases are TGTGCCAGCAGCCAAGATCTAGCCAAAGAGGACGCTTTCTTT. The V call is TRBV3-1 (or the pseudogene TRBV3-2), the J call TRBJ1-1; D not resolved. V lost 0 bases and J 11 bases, leaving 16 bases between the germline ends. CDR3 length: 14 amino acids. Germline CDR1 LGHDT, CDR2 YNNKEL (reference sequence).

Note on this clone: Other DNA sequences within the sample encode an identical CDR3. The CDR3 loop reads CASSLGQGYRQPQHF. CDR3 in DNA: TGTGCCAGCAGTTTGGGGCAGGGGTATCGTCAGCCCCAGCATTTT. V usage is TRBV28 and J usage is TRBJ1-5; tentative D call: TRBD1 (6 bases). This CDR3 comprises 15 residues. CDR1 is MDHEN and CDR2 is SYDVKM in the germline V gene. The germline V and J ends were trimmed by 3 bases and 6 bases, with 15 bases remaining between them.

The rearrangement joins TRBV7-9 to TRBJ1-4; TRBD1 matches 10 bases. Germline V gives CDR1 SEHNR, CDR2 FQNEAQ (reference sequence). The J segment lost 3 bases and the V segment lost 3 bases, leaving 7 bases of the junction unmatched. The CDR3 is 17 residues long. Here the CDR3 DNA reads TGTGCCAGCAGCTTGCTGACAGGGGGCACAGCTAATGAAAAACTGTTTTTT. Its protein is CASSLLTGGTANEKLFF. Combining the CDR3 with reference TRBV7-9 and TRBJ1-4 gives the whole variable domain DTGVSQNPRHKITKRGQNVTFRCDPISEHNRLYWYRQTLGQGPEFLTYFQNEAQLEKSRLLSDRFSAERPKGSFSTLEIQRTEQGDSAMYLCASSLLTGGTANEKLFFGSGTQLSVL.

To note about this clone: The sample has other DNA sequences that encode this CDR3 too. The chain combines TRBV28 with TRBJ1-2; no firm D call. Trimming shortened V by 5 bases and J by 3 bases, and 4 bases separated the two germline ends. This CDR3 contains 11 residues. Per germline, CDR1 MDHEN and CDR2 SYDVKM. CDR3 in amino acids: CASSRYYGYTF. The CDR3 DNA reads TGTGCCAGCAGTCGTTACTATGGCTACACCTTC.

This clone was counted a single time. J is TRBJ2-5 and V is TRBV7-8; D gene ambiguous. The V gene's germline CDR1 is SGHVS and CDR2 FQNEAQ. The V and J ends lost 5 bases and 3 bases respectively, with 13 bases between them. CDR3 length: 14 residues. In DNA form, the CDR3 reads TGTGCCAGCAGCATTTGGCGTGGAGAAGAGACCCAGTACTTC. Translation: CASSIWRGEETQYF.

This chain connects TRBV6-5 to TRBJ1-2; 11 bases are a match to TRBD1. This CDR3 spans 15 amino acids. CDR1 MNHEY and CDR2 SVGAGI come from the germline V gene. J gave up 8 bases and V 6 bases, and 11 bases lay outside the gene matches. The CDR3 region has the DNA TGTGCCAGCAGCACAACCGGACAGGGGGCGCGAGGCTACACCTTC. Protein: CASSTTGQGARGYTF.

The rearrangement uses TRBV14 and TRBJ1-6, with D possibly being TRBD1 (5 bases). Germline V CDR1 and CDR2: SGHDN, FVKESK. With 4 bases removed from V and 0 bases from J, the gap between germline ends came to 10 bases. This CDR3 has 16 amino acids. This CDR3 is CASSRRGGSYNSPLHF. Written as DNA, the CDR3 is TGTGCCAGCAGCCGTCGGGGGGGCTCCTATAATTCACCCCTCCACTTT.

The chain has TRBV19 and TRBJ2-1; D is perhaps TRBD1 (6 bases). Trimming pared 5 bases from V and 5 bases from J, leaving 10 bases between. CDR3 length equals 13 residues. Germline lookup yields CDR1 LNHDA and CDR2 SQIVND (reference sequence). Here the CDR3 reads CASSYRENNEQFF. The CDR3 nucleotides read TGTGCCAGTAGTTACAGGGAAAACAATGAGCAGTTCTTC.

V is TRBV6-5 and J is TRBJ1-1; D possibly corresponds to TRBD1 (6 bases). Trimming removed 2 bases at V and 5 bases at J, with 15 bases between. CDR1 and CDR2 from the germline V gene are MNHEY and SVGAGI. The length of the CDR3 is 15 residues. In nucleotides, the CDR3 is TGTGCCAGCAGTTACATGCAGGGGCCCGGGACTGAAGCTTTCTTT. It yields the protein CASSYMQGPGTEAFF.

The rearrangement links TRBV3-1 (or the pseudogene TRBV3-2) to TRBJ1-2, with D possibly being TRBD1 (6 bases). Trimming shortened V by 3 bases and J by 4 bases, and 18 bases separated the two germline ends. The CDR3 is 16 residues long. Germline V CDR1 and CDR2: LGHDT, YNNKEL (reference sequence). The CDR3 is CASSQTSGKDSYGYTF. The CDR3 region has the DNA TGTGCCAGCAGCCAGACCTCCGGAAAGGACAGCTATGGCTACACCTTC.

The J gene is TRBJ2-2, the V gene TRBV6-2 or TRBV6-3; TRBD2 might be the D (5 bases). Germline values: CDR1 MNHEY, CDR2 SVGEGT. Trimming shortened V by 3 bases and J by 3 bases, and 11 bases separated the two germline ends. The CDR3 extends over 15 amino acids. CDR3 region: CASSYRGQHTGELFF. The CDR3 DNA reads as TGTGCCAGCAGTTATCGGGGTCAGCACACCGGGGAGCTGTTTTTT.

The chain employs TRBV10-3 and TRBJ1-1, with 7 bases matching TRBD1. V was pared by 6 bases and J by 2 bases, with 6 bases of the junction left unmatched. CDR1 is ENHRY, CDR2 SYGVKD, per germline. CDR3 length: 14 residues. The CDR3 sequence: CAIRPGQTNTEAFF. The CDR3 DNA reads TGTGCCATCAGACCGGGACAGACTAACACTGAAGCTTTCTTT.

This chain links TRBV5-4 with TRBJ2-7; D gene unclear. From germline, CDR1 is SGHNT and CDR2 YYREEE (reference sequence). The CDR3 is 16 residues long. The V gene lost 0 bases and the J gene lost 0 bases, with 13 bases spanning the gap. CDR3 DNA sequence: TGTGCCAGCAGCTTGGGCACTCATCAAAGCTCCTACGAGCAGTACTTC. It encodes CASSLGTHQSSYEQYF.

The chain has TRBV18 and TRBJ2-7; D gene ambiguous. In germline, CDR1 is KGHSH, CDR2 LQKENI. This CDR3 contains 14 residues. The V and J ends lost 3 bases and 2 bases respectively, with 11 bases between them. CDR3 bases: TGTGCCAGCTCACCGTTCAGTGATACCTACGAGCAGTACTTC. Protein product: CASSPFSDTYEQYF.

The chain carries TRBV28 and TRBJ1-6; D possibly corresponds to TRBD1 (5 bases). V was cut by 6 bases and J by 11 bases, with 23 bases left in between. From germline, CDR1 is MDHEN and CDR2 SYDVKM. The CDR3 has 16 amino acids. The CDR3 DNA sequence: TGTGCCAGCAGCCCCGGGAGGGAGGGGATGGGGGCACCCCTCCACTTT. Translation gives CASSPGREGMGAPLHF.

This clone was seen a handful of times. This rearrangement joins TRBV10-1 to TRBJ2-7; 10 nucleotides align to TRBD2. The CDR3 runs to 14 residues. Germline lookup yields CDR1 WNHNN and CDR2 SYGVQD (reference sequence). V shed 5 bases and J 5 bases; nucleotides not matched to a gene: 6. The DNA of the CDR3 is TGCGCCAGCAGTTCCAGCGGGGGGGCCCACGAGCAGTACTTC. It translates to CASSSSGGAHEQYF.

The rearrangement uses TRBV10-1 and TRBJ2-3; TRBD2 agrees at 12 bases. V trimming: 0 bases; J trimming: 6 bases; junction bases outside the gene matches: 4. CDR3 length: 16 residues. The germline V gene has CDR1 WNHNN and CDR2 SYGVQD (reference sequence). In DNA form, the CDR3 reads TGCGCCAGCAGTGAGTCTTCTAGCGGGGGGGCGGATACGCAGTATTTT. It yields the protein CASSESSSGGADTQYF.

The chain links TRBV18 to TRBJ1-2; TRBD1 might be the D (6 bases). Germline V gene data show CDR1 as KGHSH and CDR2 as LQKENI. The V end was cut by 4 bases, the J end by 6 bases, with 12 bases between. The CDR3 length is 13 residues. For the CDR3, the DNA is TGTGCCAGCTCACTCGGCAGGGACAATGGCTACACCTTC. It is translated as CASSLGRDNGYTF.

CDR3 DNA: TGTGCCAGCTCACCGGGGCAGGGCTTATCCCACGAGCAGTACTTC. Protein: CASSPGQGLSHEQYF. The J gene is TRBJ2-7, the V gene TRBV18; tentatively, D is TRBD1 (5 bases). Trimming cost V 3 bases and J 5 bases, with 17 bases left between them. The CDR3 is made up of 15 amino acids. CDR1 is KGHSH and CDR2 is LQKENI in the germline V gene.

The gene calls are TRBV5-4 and TRBJ2-1; 12 nucleotides match TRBD1. From germline, CDR1 is SGHNT and CDR2 YYREEE (reference sequence). V shed 4 bases and J 8 bases; nucleotides not matched to a gene: 10. The CDR3 contains 16 residues. CDR3 nucleotides: TGTGCCAGCAGCCTGCTAGGGACAGGGGGCTGGGATGAGCAGTTCTTC. It specifies CASSLLGTGGWDEQFF.

V usage is TRBV7-8 and J usage is TRBJ1-2; a possible D gene is TRBD1 (6 bases). Trimming left V 2 bases short and J 4 bases short, with 14 bases between. CDR3 length: 15 residues. The germline gives CDR1 SGHVS, CDR2 FQNEAQ. CDR3 amino acids: CASSLLKQGGYGYTF. For the CDR3, the DNA is TGTGCCAGCAGCTTATTGAAACAGGGTGGCTATGGCTACACCTTC.

The chain joins TRBV11-2 to TRBJ1-2; no firm D call. CDR1 is SGHAT and CDR2 is FQNNGV in the germline V gene. The CDR3 totals 16 residues. Trimming pared 4 bases from V and 8 bases from J, leaving 23 bases between. In DNA, the CDR3 is TGTGCCAGCAGCTCCCCCCCTGGACGCTTTCGGGGAGGCTACACCTTC. Protein product: CASSSPPGRFRGGYTF.

CDR3 region: CASSEVVGVDGYTF. CDR3 DNA sequence: TGTGCCAGCAGTGAAGTGGTCGGAGTAGACGGCTACACCTTC. This chain uses TRBV2 with TRBJ1-2; D is undetermined. V lost 1 base, J lost 8 bases, and 14 bases lay in between. The CDR3 runs 14 residues. Germline V gene lookup returns CDR1 SNHLY and CDR2 FYNNEI.

The chain carries TRBV19 and TRBJ1-5; possible D gene TRBD1, 5 bases. Trimming took 7 bases from V and 4 from J, leaving 20 bases between them. This CDR3 comprises 16 residues. Germline CDR1 LNHDA, CDR2 SQIVND (reference sequence). CDR3 DNA sequence: TGTGCCAGTAACCCCGGGTGGCCTCGGGGGAATCAGCCCCAGCATTTT. Encoded protein: CASNPGWPRGNQPQHF.